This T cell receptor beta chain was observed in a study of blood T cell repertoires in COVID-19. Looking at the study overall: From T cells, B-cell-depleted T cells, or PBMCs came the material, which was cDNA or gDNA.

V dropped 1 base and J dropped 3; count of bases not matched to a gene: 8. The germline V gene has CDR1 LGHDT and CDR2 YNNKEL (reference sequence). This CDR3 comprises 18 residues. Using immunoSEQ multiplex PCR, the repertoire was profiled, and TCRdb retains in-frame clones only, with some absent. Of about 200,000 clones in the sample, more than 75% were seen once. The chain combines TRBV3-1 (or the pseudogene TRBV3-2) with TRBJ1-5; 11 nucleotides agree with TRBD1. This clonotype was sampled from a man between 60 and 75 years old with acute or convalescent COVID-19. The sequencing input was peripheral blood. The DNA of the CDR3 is TGTGCCAGCAGCCAAGGACGGACAGGGGGCAGCCTCAATCAGCCCCAGCATTTT. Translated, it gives CASSQGRTGGSLNQPQHF.